This T cell receptor (beta chain) was captured in a study of regulatory T cells in long-lasting Graves disease. Regarding the study as a whole: Under persistent disease, TRBV28, TRBJ1-2 and TRBJ2-5 were used preferentially.

The sample's time point: newly diagnosed GD, antithyroid drugs for less than 3 months. PBMC RNA was the source of the TCR library. Germline values: CDR1 MDHEN, CDR2 SYDVKM. This CDR3 is built from 17 residues. Trimming took off 5 bases at V and 2 bases at J, with 16 bases between the two ends. In its sample, this clonotype was seen many times. Antigen: not known. For TCR beta, libraries came from iRepertoire HTBI primers and Arm-PCR of CDR3 regions. MiXCR, applied by TCRdb to the multiplex PCR reads, yields one record per CDR3 protein. The sample contains about 620,000 distinct CDR3 sequences, about 16% of which appear only once. Separately, the same data were catalogued under a study of T cells in Graves' hyperthyroidism and ophthalmopathy.

This receptor was taken from a woman aged 30 to 39 with Graves disease. The chain is built from TRBV28 and TRBJ2-6, with D possibly TRBD1 on 6 matching bases. This specimen consisted of peripheral blood mononuclear cells (PBMCs), obtained at new diagnosis, from a patient treated with antithyroid drugs. This CDR3 reads CASSPNTGNPGANVLTF. The CDR3 region has the DNA TGTGCCAGCAGTCCCAATACAGGGAACCCTGGGGCCAACGTCCTGACTTTC.